This TCR beta chain was recovered during a study of blood T cell repertoires in COVID-19. Study summary: Italy, Spain and the United States were the sources of the convalescent and acute COVID-19 samples.

Profiled with immunoSEQ multiplex PCR; TCRdb holds only in-frame clones, not every one. This table has about 220,000 clones, around four fifths appearing once. Trimming removed 4 bases from V and 5 bases from J; junction bases left unmatched: 8. This CDR3 contains 15 residues. The germline V gene encodes CDR1 ENHRY and CDR2 SYGVKD. This chain links TRBV10-3 with TRBJ2-1; TRBD1 matches 7 bases. Source material: PBMCs or T cells enriched from blood (not recorded which). The receptor comes from a woman aged 50 to 60 who had been exposed to COVID-19. The CDR3 protein is CAISGNRGSHNEQFF. The CDR3 DNA reads TGTGCCATCAGTGGCAACAGGGGTAGCCACAATGAGCAGTTCTTC.